These 22 T cell receptor beta chains share one sample of origin, sequenced in a study of blood T cell repertoires in COVID-19. The method was immunoSEQ multiplex PCR; TCRdb's version includes in-frame clones alone and lacks a portion of them. The sample shows around 430,000 clones, about 87% of them seen only once. Sequenced sample: PBMCs or T cells enriched from blood (not recorded which). These receptors all stem from a woman aged 50 to 60 who had recovered from COVID-19.

V gene TRBV9 combines with J gene TRBJ2-3; D is perhaps TRBD2 (6 bases). Germline CDR1 SGDLS, CDR2 YYNGEE. V lost 3 bases and J 2 bases, leaving 10 bases between the germline ends. The CDR3 has 14 amino acids. CDR3 sequence reads: CASSARTNTDTQYF. The CDR3 DNA sequence: TGTGCCAGCAGCGCGAGGACTAACACAGATACGCAGTATTTT.

This clone showed up just once. This chain connects TRBV2 to TRBJ2-7; maybe TRBD2 (6 bases). Germline CDR1 and CDR2: SNHLY and FYNNEI. This CDR3 has 13 amino acids. V lost 8 bases, J lost 6 bases, and 17 bases lay in between. Here the CDR3 DNA reads TGTGCCAGCGGGACCGGGACTCATGGCGAGCAGTACTTC. Protein sequence: CASGTGTHGEQYF.

The J gene is TRBJ2-1, the V gene TRBV10-3; D gene uncertain. With 4 bases removed from V and 7 bases from J, the gap between germline ends came to 8 bases. The CDR3 is 12 residues long. Looked up from germline, CDR1 is ENHRY and CDR2 is SYGVKD. In nucleotides, the CDR3 is TGTGCCATCAGTGTGGCTGAAAATGAGCAGTTCTTC. This encodes CAISVAENEQFF.

The table lists this clone with a count of one. The V call is TRBV7-9, the J call TRBJ2-7, with a weak D call TRBD2 (5 bases). This CDR3 is built from 14 residues. Germline-derived CDR1 and CDR2 are SEHNR and FQNEAQ (reference sequence). Trimming took 7 bases from V and 5 from J, leaving 18 bases between them. CDR3 sequence reads: CASMPPRARDEQYF. As DNA, the CDR3 is TGTGCCAGCATGCCCCCGCGGGCTCGGGACGAGCAGTACTTC.

The chain has TRBV3-1 (or the pseudogene TRBV3-2) and TRBJ2-2; 11 bases fit TRBD1. The V gene's germline CDR1 is LGHDT and CDR2 YNNKEL (reference sequence). This CDR3 is 16 amino acids long. After removal of 3 bases from V and 1 base from J, the junction contained 1 base not matched to a gene. CDR3 protein: CASSHGTGGNTGELFF. DNA for the CDR3: TGTGCCAGCAGCCACGGGACAGGGGGGAACACCGGGGAGCTGTTTTTT.

The V and J genes are TRBV7-2 and TRBJ1-6, with a possible D match to TRBD1 (5 bases). The germline V gene encodes CDR1 SGHTA and CDR2 FQGNSA. This CDR3 spans 15 amino acids. The V and J ends lost 2 bases and 2 bases respectively, with 7 bases between them. CDR3 sequence reads: CASSLTGTYNSPLHF. The CDR3 DNA sequence: TGTGCCAGCAGCTTAACAGGCACCTATAATTCACCCCTCCACTTT. Together with reference TRBV7-2 and TRBJ1-6, the CDR3 gives the full variable domain: GAGVSQSPSNKVTEKGKDVELRCDPISGHTALYWYRQSLGQGLEFLIYFQGNSAPDKSGLPSDRFSAERTGGSVSTLTIQRTQQEDSAVYLCASSLTGTYNSPLHFGNGTRLTVT.

This sequence joins TRBV6-5 and TRBJ1-1, with a weak D call TRBD1 (6 bases). Germline-derived CDR1 and CDR2 are MNHEY and SVGAGI. V lost 6 bases and J 5 bases, leaving 13 bases between the germline ends. The CDR3 has 13 residues. In nucleotides, the CDR3 is TGTGCCAGCAGCCACAGGGAGGGGACTGAAGCTTTCTTT. It specifies CASSHREGTEAFF.

The rearrangement uses TRBV15 and TRBJ2-7, with D hard to call. The CDR3 sequence is 12 residues long. The V end lost 1 base, the J end lost 4 bases, and 5 bases lay between the germline ends. The V gene's germline CDR1 is LNHNV and CDR2 YYDKDF (reference sequence). CDR3 region: CATSRGGYEQYF. CDR3 nucleotide sequence: TGTGCCACCAGCAGAGGAGGATACGAGCAGTACTTC.

The DNA of the CDR3 is TGTGCCAGTAGTTTCACCGCGAAAGCAACTAATGAAAAACTGTTTTTT. It yields the protein CASSFTAKATNEKLFF. This chain connects TRBV19 to TRBJ1-4; no firm D call. Germline values: CDR1 LNHDA, CDR2 SQIVND (reference sequence). Trimming stripped 5 bases from V and 0 bases from J, with 13 bases between. The CDR3 is made up of 16 amino acids. The full variable domain, with the rest looked up from reference TRBV19 and TRBJ1-4, is DGGITQSPKYLFRKEGQNVTLSCEQNLNHDAMYWYRQDPGQGLRLIYYSQIVNDFQKGDIAEGYSVSREKKESFPLTVTSAQKNPTAFYLCASSFTAKATNEKLFFGSGTQLSVL.

The V gene is TRBV7-9, the J gene TRBJ1-2; TRBD1 might be the D (6 bases). Looked up from germline, CDR1 is SEHNR and CDR2 is FQNEAQ (reference sequence). Trimming removed 7 bases from V and 6 bases from J, with 15 bases in between. The CDR3 contains 13 residues. CDR3 amino acids: CASTGQLDDGYTF. As DNA, the CDR3 is TGTGCCAGCACCGGACAGCTGGATGATGGCTACACCTTC.

The chain employs TRBV7-2 and TRBJ1-1; TRBD1 is a possible D gene (5 bases). Germline V gives CDR1 SGHTA, CDR2 FQGNSA. Trimming took 4 bases from V and 8 from J, leaving 20 bases between them. The CDR3 length is 15 residues. The CDR3 DNA reads TGTGCCAGCAGCTCTAGACAGTCTGGGGCACTAGAAGCTTTCTTT. Its translation: CASSSRQSGALEAFF.

The chain has TRBV27 and TRBJ2-3; D not resolved. The CDR3 has 13 amino acids. The V and J ends lost 3 bases and 1 base respectively, with 5 bases between them. Germline CDR1 reads MNHEY; CDR2 reads SMNVEV (reference sequence). The CDR3 DNA is TGTGCCAGCAGTTTTTTCGGCACAGATACGCAGTATTTT. The encoded protein is CASSFFGTDTQYF.

The genes are TRBV18 and TRBJ1-2; possible D gene TRBD1, 6 bases. The germline gives CDR1 KGHSH, CDR2 LQKENI. Trimming took 0 bases from V and 7 from J, leaving 6 bases between them. The CDR3 is 12 residues long. CDR3 DNA: TGTGCCAGCTCACCACCAGGGGGTGGCTACACCTTC. Translated, it gives CASSPPGGGYTF.

The chain is built from TRBV7-2 and TRBJ1-1; D ambiguous. Germline V lookup: CDR1 SGHTA, CDR2 FQGNSA. V was pared by 4 bases and J by 4 bases, with 10 bases between. The CDR3 is made up of 13 amino acids. CDR3 amino acids: CASSSGEGTEAFF. CDR3 bases: TGTGCCAGCAGCTCTGGGGAGGGCACTGAAGCTTTCTTT.

The chain couples TRBV7-2 to TRBJ2-1, with 7 positions matching TRBD2. The germline gives CDR1 SGHTA, CDR2 FQGNSA. The CDR3 is made up of 16 amino acids. V was pared by 5 bases and J by 2 bases, with 9 bases of the junction left unmatched. CDR3 sequence (DNA): TGTGCCAGCAGCAAGCGGGATCTAGCGCCCTACAATGAGCAGTTCTTC. Translation: CASSKRDLAPYNEQFF.

Concerning this clone: Other DNA sequences in this specimen translate into the identical CDR3. The CDR3 DNA is TGTGCCAGCAGCCGACAGGGATCTCAGCCCCAGCATTTT. It encodes CASSRQGSQPQHF. The chain couples TRBV12-3 or TRBV12-4 to TRBJ1-5; 7 nucleotides align to TRBD1. This CDR3 has 13 amino acids. V shed 6 bases, J shed 6 bases, and the junction held 5 bases outside the gene matches.

The CDR3 nucleotides are TGCGCCAGCAGCTTAACCCCGACAGACCCGAATGAAAAACTGTTTTTT. Its translation: CASSLTPTDPNEKLFF. The chain combines TRBV5-1 with TRBJ1-4; possible D gene TRBD1, 5 bases. V dropped 2 bases and J dropped 5 bases, with 16 bases sitting between them. Looked up from germline, CDR1 is SGHRS and CDR2 is YFSETQ. The CDR3 contains 16 residues.

This chain uses TRBV10-3 with TRBJ1-1; D is perhaps TRBD1 (6 bases). The length of the CDR3 is 13 residues. Germline V gene lookup returns CDR1 ENHRY and CDR2 SYGVKD. V gave up 3 bases and J gave up 10 bases, with 15 bases separating them. In nucleotides, the CDR3 is TGTGCCATCAGTGAAGTCCCAGGGGAAGGAGCTTTCTTT. The encoded protein is CAISEVPGEGAFF.

The chain combines TRBV5-1 with TRBJ2-1, with TRBD2 identical over 8 bases. This CDR3 contains 16 residues. In germline, CDR1 is SGHRS, CDR2 YFSETQ. V shed 4 bases, J shed 0 bases, and the junction held 6 bases outside the gene matches. The CDR3 DNA follows: TGCGCCAGCAGCCCGGGGGGGGGCAGCTCCTACAATGAGCAGTTCTTC. It specifies CASSPGGGSSYNEQFF. Full variable domain (outside the CDR3, taken from reference TRBV5-1 and TRBJ2-1): KAGVTQTPRYLIKTRGQQVTLSCSPISGHRSVSWYQQTPGQGLQFLFEYFSETQRNKGNFPGRFSGRQFSNSRSEMNVSTLELGDSALYLCASSPGGGSSYNEQFFGPGTRLTVL.

The V gene is TRBV7-8, the J gene TRBJ2-2; 7 bases are a match to TRBD1. The V gene end was trimmed by 7 bases and the J gene end by 7 bases; junction bases not matched to a gene: 9. The CDR3 extends over 14 amino acids. CDR1 SGHVS and CDR2 FQNEAQ come from the germline V gene. For the CDR3, the DNA is TGTGCCAGCACCCGAACAGGGGTGATCGGGGAGCTGTTTTTT. This translates into CASTRTGVIGELFF.

This chain links TRBV30 with TRBJ1-4, with D perhaps matching TRBD1 (5 bases). Germline V CDR1 and CDR2: GTSNPN, SVGIG (reference sequence). This CDR3 is built from 18 residues. V was shortened by 1 base and J by 0 bases, with 18 bases between the two germline ends. The CDR3 loop is CAWSAGRTKPATNEKLFF. The DNA for the CDR3 is TGTGCCTGGAGTGCGGGACGGACTAAGCCTGCAACTAATGAAAAACTGTTTTTT. Drawing the rest from reference TRBV30 and TRBJ1-4, the complete variable domain is SQTIHQWPATLVQPVGSPLSLECTVEGTSNPNLYWYRQAAGRGLQLLFYSVGIGQISSEVPQNLSASRPQDRQFILSSKKLLLSDSGFYLCAWSAGRTKPATNEKLFFGSGTQLSVL.

The rearrangement joins TRBV11-3 to TRBJ2-1; 13 nucleotides align to TRBD2. This CDR3 comprises 19 residues. Germline CDR1 SGHNT, CDR2 YENEEA. Germline trimming cut 5 bases from V and 7 bases from J; bases unmatched to any gene: 17. This CDR3 reads CASSKGTSGEGEGRNEQFF. The CDR3 region has the DNA TGTGCCAGCAGCAAGGGGACTAGCGGGGAGGGAGAGGGTAGGAATGAGCAGTTCTTC. The full variable domain, with the rest looked up from reference TRBV11-3 and TRBJ2-1, is EAGVVQSPRYKIIEKKQPVAFWCNPISGHNTLYWYLQNLGQGPELLIRYENEEAVDDSQLPKDRFSAERLKGVDSTLKIQPAELGDSAVYLCASSKGTSGEGEGRNEQFFGPGTRLTVL.